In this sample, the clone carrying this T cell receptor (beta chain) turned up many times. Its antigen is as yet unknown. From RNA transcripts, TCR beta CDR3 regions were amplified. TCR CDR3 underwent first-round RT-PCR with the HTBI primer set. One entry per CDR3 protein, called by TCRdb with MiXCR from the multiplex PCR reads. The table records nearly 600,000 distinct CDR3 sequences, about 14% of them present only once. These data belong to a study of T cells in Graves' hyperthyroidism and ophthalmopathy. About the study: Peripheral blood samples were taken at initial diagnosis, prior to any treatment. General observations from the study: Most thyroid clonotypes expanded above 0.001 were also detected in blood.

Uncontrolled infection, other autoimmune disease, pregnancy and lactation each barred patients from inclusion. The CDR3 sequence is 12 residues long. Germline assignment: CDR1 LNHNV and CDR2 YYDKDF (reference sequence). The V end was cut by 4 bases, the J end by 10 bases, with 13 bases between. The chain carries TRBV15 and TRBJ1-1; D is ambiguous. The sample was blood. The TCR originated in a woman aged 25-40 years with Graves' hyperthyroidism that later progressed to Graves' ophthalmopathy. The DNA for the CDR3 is TGTGCCACCAGCATGGCCAGGATGGCAGCTTTCTTT. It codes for CATSMARMAAFF.